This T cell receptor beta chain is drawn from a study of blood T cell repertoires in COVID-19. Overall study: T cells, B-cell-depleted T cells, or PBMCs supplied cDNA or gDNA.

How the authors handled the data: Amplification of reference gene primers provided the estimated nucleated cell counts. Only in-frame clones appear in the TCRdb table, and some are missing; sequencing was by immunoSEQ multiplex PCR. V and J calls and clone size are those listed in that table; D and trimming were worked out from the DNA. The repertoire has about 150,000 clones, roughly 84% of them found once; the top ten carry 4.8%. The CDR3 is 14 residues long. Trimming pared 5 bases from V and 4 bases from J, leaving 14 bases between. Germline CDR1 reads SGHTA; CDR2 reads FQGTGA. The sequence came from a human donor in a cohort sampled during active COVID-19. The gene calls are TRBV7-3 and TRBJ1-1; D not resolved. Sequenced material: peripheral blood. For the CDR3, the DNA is TGTGCCAGCAGCCCCCCAGGAGGGTTCACTGAAGCTTTCTTT. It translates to CASSPPGGFTEAFF. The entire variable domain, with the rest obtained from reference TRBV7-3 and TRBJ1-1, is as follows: GAGVSQTPSNKVTEKGKYVELRCDPISGHTALYWYRQSLGQGPEFLIYFQGTGAADDSGLPNDRFFAVRPEGSVSTLKIQRTERGDSAVYLCASSPPGGFTEAFFGQGTRLTVV.